These 3 T cell receptor beta chains were all obtained from the same sample, sequenced in a study of vaccination effects on CD4 cells after COVID-19. Antigen-specific CD4+ T cells were first expanded with viral peptide pools by the ViraFEST assay and only then sequenced. The authors isolated CD4+ T cells after roughly 10 days of culture. No vaccinee had earlier SARS-CoV-2 infection, and nucleocapsid antibodies were negative. These receptors lack a known antigen. Assay used: immunoSEQ multiplex PCR; TCRdb lists only in-frame clones, some missing. The table lists about 71,000 clones, approximately 70% of them singletons. The sample consisted of CD4+ T cells from PBMCs cultured with HCoV-OC43 spike peptides, taken before COVID-19 vaccination. Subset noted: HCoV-OC43 spike overlapping peptide pool stimulation. These receptors were obtained from a human donor who received a COVID-19 vaccine.

This chain connects TRBV6-1 to TRBJ2-4; 10 nucleotides agree with TRBD1. This CDR3 contains 17 residues. Trimming cost V 2 bases and J 0 bases; bases outside gene matches: 4. Germline loops: CDR1 MNHNS, CDR2 SASEGT. The CDR3 nucleotides read TGTGCCAGCAGTGAACGAGACAGGGGGCTAGCCAAAAACATTCAGTACTTC. It specifies CASSERDRGLAKNIQYF.

This chain links TRBV29-1 with TRBJ1-4, with 11 bases that match TRBD1. The V gene end was trimmed by 7 bases and the J gene end by 8 bases; junction bases not matched to a gene: 6. The CDR3 loop spans 13 amino acids. Per the germline V gene, CDR1 is SQVTM and CDR2 is ANQGSEA. The CDR3 region is CSGRTGGEEKLFF. In DNA form, the CDR3 reads TGCAGCGGACGGACAGGGGGCGAGGAAAAACTGTTTTTT. The full variable domain, completed using reference TRBV29-1 and TRBJ1-4, is SAVISQKPSRDICQRGTSLTIQCQVDSQVTMMFWYRQQPGQSLTLIATANQGSEATYESGFVIDKFPISRPNLTFSTLTVSNMSPEDSSIYLCSGRTGGEEKLFFGSGTQLSVL.

This clone was recorded a few times. V usage is TRBV2 and J usage is TRBJ1-5, with no clear D. The germline V and J ends were trimmed by 6 bases and 8 bases, with 17 bases remaining between them. Germline CDR1 SNHLY, CDR2 FYNNEI. CDR3 length: 14 amino acids. CDR3 protein: CASSQGSVREPQHF. Here the CDR3 DNA reads TGTGCCAGCAGCCAAGGGTCCGTTAGGGAGCCCCAGCATTTT.